This TCR beta chain was found in a study of CD8 T cells in ankylosing spondylitis. CDR3 length equals 17 residues. Looked up from germline, CDR1 is MGHRA and CDR2 is YSYEKL. V was trimmed by 0 bases and J by 0 bases, leaving 12 bases between them. MiXCR was run by TCRdb on the 5' RACE reads, yielding one entry per CDR3 protein. Of about 350,000 distinct CDR3 sequences listed, around 20% are singletons. The TCR was taken from a male donor with ankylosing spondylitis or in good health (not recorded which). The chain combines TRBV4-1 with TRBJ2-1; D remains ambiguous. Sequenced material: blood, either unsorted or a sorted T cell fraction (not recorded which). The CDR3 protein is CASSQDPSPSSYNEQFF. CDR3 sequence (DNA): TGCGCCAGCAGCCAAGACCCTAGTCCGTCCTCCTACAATGAGCAGTTCTTC.